The 27 T cell receptor beta chains below were found in one sample sequenced in a study of T-cell reconstitution after alpha-beta-depleted transplantation in children. The authors prepared the TCRbeta library with unique molecular identifiers. TCRdb independently ran MiXCR on the PCR reads; one entry per CDR3 protein. The profile shows around 680,000 distinct CDR3 sequences, 16% of them singletons. This sample comprised PBMCs from the stem cell graft donor, obtained from the stem cell graft. The receptors derive from a human donor who donated a stem cell graft to a child with acute myeloid leukemia.

This clonotype was observed at least ten times. V and J are TRBV20-1 and TRBJ1-6, with 10 bases that match TRBD1. With V trimmed by 8 bases and J by 8 bases, 3 bases remained unmatched. This CDR3 has 12 amino acids. Germline values: CDR1 DFQATT, CDR2 SNEGSKA (reference sequence). The CDR3 sequence is CSLDRGDSPLHF. CDR3 coding DNA: TGCAGTTTGGACAGGGGGGATTCACCCCTCCACTTT.

V usage is TRBV27 and J usage is TRBJ2-3; D might be TRBD2 (6 bases). Between the trimmed V and J ends, which lost 4 bases and 1 base, there was a span of 12 bases. Germline lookup yields CDR1 MNHEY and CDR2 SMNVEV (reference sequence). This CDR3 is 15 amino acids long. The CDR3 loop is CASSSGRLGTDTQYF. The CDR3 DNA follows: TGTGCCAGCAGTTCGGGGAGGTTAGGCACAGATACGCAGTATTTT.

The chain couples TRBV3-1 to TRBJ1-6; 11 nucleotides line up with TRBD1. Trimming at V came to 1 base and at J to 9 bases, leaving 11 bases not matched to a gene. Germline-derived CDR1 and CDR2 are LGHDT and YNNKEL (reference sequence). The CDR3 covers 18 residues. Written as DNA, the CDR3 is TGTGCCAGCAGCCAAGGGGACAGGGGGAAGACGGGAAGTTCACCCCTCCACTTT. This translates into CASSQGDRGKTGSSPLHF.

The sample holds many counts of this clonotype. CDR3 DNA sequence: TGCAGTGCCTACTCCGGGACAGGTAGCTCCTACGAGCAGTACGTC. It specifies CSAYSGTGSSYEQYV. This sequence joins TRBV20-1 and TRBJ2-7; TRBD1 agrees at 8 bases. There are 15 residues in the CDR3. V was clipped by 6 bases and J by 0 bases; unmatched bases: 10. CDR1 DFQATT and CDR2 SNEGSKA come from the germline V gene (reference sequence).

J is TRBJ2-3 and V is TRBV18; D is unresolved. V was shortened by 1 base and J by 4 bases, with 9 bases between the two germline ends. The CDR3 loop spans 14 amino acids. Germline loops: CDR1 KGHSH, CDR2 LQKENI. The CDR3 region is CASSPQGPADTQYF. The CDR3 nucleotides read TGTGCCAGCTCACCACAGGGTCCCGCAGATACGCAGTATTTT. Filled out from reference TRBV18 and TRBJ2-3, the complete variable domain reads NAGVMQNPRHLVRRRGQEARLRCSPMKGHSHVYWYRQLPEEGLKFMVYLQKENIIDESGMPKERFSAEFPKEGPSILRIQQVVRGDSAAYFCASSPQGPADTQYFGPGTRLTVL.

This clonotype has a count of ten or more. The rearrangement links TRBV6-5 to TRBJ2-7, with a weak D call TRBD1 (5 bases). CDR1 and CDR2 (germline): MNHEY, SVGAGI. Trimming took off 2 bases at V and 0 bases at J, with 8 bases between the two ends. There are 14 residues in the CDR3. This chain's CDR3 is CASSYGRASYEQYF. CDR3 sequence (DNA): TGTGCCAGCAGTTACGGCAGGGCCTCCTACGAGCAGTACTTC.

J is TRBJ2-7 and V is TRBV5-1, with D possibly matching TRBD2 (6 bases). CDR1 and CDR2 (germline): SGHRS, YFSETQ. The CDR3 is 15 amino acids. V lost 4 bases and J 3 bases, leaving 17 bases between the germline ends. CDR3 amino acids: CASSHGTDNLYEQYF. The CDR3, as DNA: TGCGCCAGCAGCCACGGGACTGACAACCTCTACGAGCAGTACTTC.

This clonotype was detected a few times. The chain has TRBV7-2 and TRBJ2-7; TRBD2 aligns across 8 bases. Unmatched junction bases numbered 4, after V lost 4 bases and J lost 2 bases. CDR3 length: 14 amino acids. Germline CDR1 and CDR2: SGHTA and FQGNSA. CDR3 sequence: CASSSLAGAYEQYV. CDR3 sequence (DNA): TGTGCCAGCAGCTCTCTAGCGGGTGCCTACGAGCAGTACGTC.

This clonotype was seen repeatedly, ten times or more. The chain joins TRBV7-2 to TRBJ2-7, with 8 bases aligning to TRBD1. V gave up 5 bases and J gave up 6 bases; unmatched junction bases: 6. Germline CDR1 reads SGHTA; CDR2 reads FQGNSA. This CDR3 has 13 residues. CDR3 sequence (DNA): TGTGCCAGCAGCCACGGACAGGGCTCCGAGCAGTACTTC. It encodes CASSHGQGSEQYF.

This clonotype was seen repeatedly, ten times or more. The chain is built from TRBV10-3 and TRBJ1-1; unclear D gene. V was shortened by 5 bases and J by 2 bases, with 12 bases between the two germline ends. The V gene's germline CDR1 is ENHRY and CDR2 SYGVKD. This CDR3 has 14 amino acids. CDR3 amino acids: CAISLRTDNTEAFF. CDR3 DNA: TGTGCCATCAGTCTTAGGACGGACAACACTGAAGCTTTCTTT.

The chain is built from TRBV28 and TRBJ1-5; no reliable D call. Trimming took 2 bases from V and 3 from J, leaving 11 bases between them. The CDR3 loop spans 15 amino acids. In germline, CDR1 is MDHEN, CDR2 SYDVKM. The CDR3 reads CASSLSPTINQPQHF. The CDR3 nucleotides are TGTGCCAGCAGTTTAAGCCCCACGATCAATCAGCCCCAGCATTTT. Using reference TRBV28 and TRBJ1-5 for the parts outside the CDR3, the full variable domain is DVKVTQSSRYLVKRTGEKVFLECVQDMDHENMFWYRQDPGLGLRLIYFSYDVKMKEKGDIPEGYSVSREKKERFSLILESASTNQTSMYLCASSLSPTINQPQHFGDGTRLSIL.

The J gene is TRBJ2-1, the V gene TRBV7-9; TRBD2 might be the D (5 bases). Germline lookup yields CDR1 SEHNR and CDR2 FQNEAQ (reference sequence). The ends were cut back, 3 bases at V and 9 bases at J, with 18 bases in the middle. The CDR3 spans 15 residues. The CDR3 DNA is TGTGCCAGCAGCTTCGCGGCCGGGATCTCAGCTGAGCAGTTCTTC. Translation gives CASSFAAGISAEQFF.

In this sample, this clonotype turned up a few times. The chain employs TRBV27 and TRBJ2-2; D is perhaps TRBD2 (5 bases). Trimming shortened V by 3 bases and J by 7 bases, and 12 bases separated the two germline ends. This CDR3 is built from 14 residues. CDR1 and CDR2 (germline): MNHEY, SMNVEV (reference sequence). CDR3 DNA sequence: TGTGCCAGCAGTTTCGGGCCCGAGGGCGGGGAGCTGTTTTTT. Translation gives CASSFGPEGGELFF.

This clonotype has a handful of counts. This chain joins TRBV3-1 and TRBJ2-4; 9 nucleotides align to TRBD1. V was clipped by 0 bases and J by 9 bases; unmatched bases: 6. The CDR3 is 15 amino acids. Germline V lookup: CDR1 LGHDT, CDR2 YNNKEL (reference sequence). CDR3 sequence reads: CASSQEYGTGRIQYF. The DNA for the CDR3 is TGTGCCAGCAGCCAAGAATATGGGACAGGGCGCATTCAGTACTTC.

This clonotype was detected many times. The chain employs TRBV6-6 and TRBJ2-2, with a weak D call TRBD2 (5 bases). The germline V gene encodes CDR1 MNHNY and CDR2 SVGAGI (reference sequence). This CDR3 region has 13 residues. V was trimmed by 7 bases and J by 3 bases, leaving 9 bases between them. In nucleotides, the CDR3 is TGTGCCAGCAAGGAGAGGGACACCGGGGAGCTGTTTTTT. Translation: CASKERDTGELFF.

The rearrangement links TRBV5-1 to TRBJ1-2; 8 bases map to TRBD1. V shed 0 bases, J shed 6 bases, and the junction held 4 bases outside the gene matches. The CDR3 extends over 14 amino acids. The germline CDR1 and CDR2 sequences are SGHRS and YFSETQ. The CDR3 DNA sequence: TGCGCCAGCAGCTTGGCAGGGGGCAGGAATGGCTACACCTTC. Protein product: CASSLAGGRNGYTF.

This clonotype was seen at least ten times. Here the CDR3 reads CSADSNRTDTQYF. DNA of the CDR3: TGCAGTGCCGACAGCAACCGCACAGATACGCAGTATTTT. The rearrangement uses TRBV20-1 and TRBJ2-3; the D gene is possibly TRBD1 (5 bases). Germline lookup yields CDR1 DFQATT and CDR2 SNEGSKA (reference sequence). With 6 bases removed from V and 1 base from J, the gap between germline ends came to 11 bases. CDR3 size: 13 residues.

The chain uses TRBV24-1 and TRBJ2-5; D gene uncertain. The germline V and J ends were trimmed by 5 bases and 1 base, with 4 bases remaining between them. The CDR3 has 12 amino acids. Germline CDR1 reads KGHDR; CDR2 reads SFDVKD. CDR3 sequence reads: CATSGSQETQYF. CDR3 DNA sequence: TGTGCCACCAGTGGCAGCCAAGAGACCCAGTACTTC.

A word on this clonotype: This may arise from a read error, as a much more abundant clone is one base away. The rearrangement joins TRBV10-3 to TRBJ2-5; D is ambiguous. V was clipped by 2 bases and J by 5 bases, with 6 bases between them. The germline gives CDR1 ENHRY, CDR2 SYGVKD. The CDR3 contains 12 residues. CDR3 sequence (DNA): TGTGCCATCAGTGAGCCTAGTGAGACCCAGTACTTC. It encodes CAISEPSETQYF.

The rearrangement links TRBV20-1 to TRBJ2-3, with 13 bases identical to TRBD2. The CDR3 extends over 18 amino acids. Germline CDR1 DFQATT, CDR2 SNEGSKA (reference sequence). The V gene end was trimmed by 1 base and the J gene end by 1 base; junction bases not matched to a gene: 8. Here the CDR3 DNA reads TGCAGTGCTAGAGGACTAGCGGGGGGCCGGATCCGCACAGATACGCAGTATTTT. Protein product: CSARGLAGGRIRTDTQYF.

This clonotype has a count of ten or more. The V gene is TRBV29-1, the J gene TRBJ1-1, with D perhaps matching TRBD1 (6 bases). Trimming removed 2 bases at V and 7 bases at J, with 11 bases between. Germline CDR1 and CDR2: SQVTM and ANQGSEA. This CDR3 spans 12 amino acids. CDR3 loop: CSVESDSLEAFF. CDR3 nucleotide sequence: TGCAGCGTTGAATCGGACAGCCTTGAAGCTTTCTTT. Supplemented by reference TRBV29-1 and TRBJ1-1, the full variable domain reads SAVISQKPSRDICQRGTSLTIQCQVDSQVTMMFWYRQQPGQSLTLIATANQGSEATYESGFVIDKFPISRPNLTFSTLTVSNMSPEDSSIYLCSVESDSLEAFFGQGTRLTVV.

This clonotype occurred many times. A junction end diverges from the germline sequence, so it may reflect a read error. The chain's CDR3 is CSSSLNRASNQPQHF. For the CDR3, the DNA is TGTTCCAGCAGTTTAAACAGGGCTAGCAATCAGCCCCAGCATTTT. The chain carries TRBV27 and TRBJ1-5, with D perhaps matching TRBD1 (6 bases). The germline V gene encodes CDR1 MNHEY and CDR2 SMNVEV (reference sequence). The CDR3 length is 15 residues.

In this sample, this clonotype turned up many times. The genes are TRBV20-1 and TRBJ2-7; TRBD1 matches at 10 bases. This CDR3 has 17 amino acids. CDR1 and CDR2 from the germline V gene are DFQATT and SNEGSKA (reference sequence). After removal of 1 base from V and 0 bases from J, the junction contained 9 bases not matched to a gene. The CDR3 region has the DNA TGCAGTGCTAGAGGCGCCGGGACAGGGGAGAGCTCCTACGAGCAGTACTTC. Translating gives CSARGAGTGESSYEQYF.

The table lists this clonotype with many counts. The J gene is TRBJ1-4, the V gene TRBV20-1; perhaps TRBD1 as D (6 bases). The ends were cut back, 0 bases at V and 7 bases at J, with 12 bases in the middle. This CDR3 region has 14 residues. Germline V gene sequence: CDR1 DFQATT, CDR2 SNEGSKA (reference sequence). The CDR3 region has the DNA TGCAGTGCTAGAGATATCAGGGGAAGTGAAAAACTGTTTTTT. Its translation: CSARDIRGSEKLFF.

This clonotype was recorded at least ten times. The chain employs TRBV15 and TRBJ2-4; tentative D call: TRBD1 (5 bases). V gave up 0 bases and J gave up 7 bases, with 10 bases separating them. CDR1 and CDR2 (germline): LNHNV, YYDKDF (reference sequence). This CDR3 has 14 residues. The CDR3 is CATSRDGQGNIQYF. The DNA for the CDR3 is TGTGCCACCAGCAGAGATGGGCAGGGTAACATTCAGTACTTC.

The J gene is TRBJ2-2, the V gene TRBV27; D not certain. Between the trimmed V and J ends, which lost 7 bases and 0 bases, there was a span of 6 bases. CDR1 MNHEY and CDR2 SMNVEV come from the germline V gene (reference sequence). The CDR3 runs 13 residues. The CDR3 sequence: CASIHTNTGELFF. The CDR3 nucleotides read TGTGCCAGCATTCACACGAACACCGGGGAGCTGTTTTTT.

This chain's CDR3 is CASSSLGGRTDTQYF. CDR3 DNA sequence: TGTGCCAGCAGCTCCCTGGGGGGGCGAACAGATACGCAGTATTTT. The chain combines TRBV7-3 with TRBJ2-3; D possibly corresponds to TRBD2 (7 bases). CDR3 length: 15 residues. V was pared by 4 bases and J by 3 bases, with 14 bases between. CDR1 is SGHTA and CDR2 is FQGTGA in the germline V gene.